This T cell receptor (beta chain) was sequenced for a study of beta chain features in type 1 diabetes. The study, taken as a whole, reports: Sampled from patients, naive, central memory and Treg TCRB repertoires appeared more similar than those sampled from healthy donors. Possible PCR preference for shorter templates applied equally to patients and controls. Lower insertion and higher deletion counts appeared at VDJ junctions in type 1 diabetes patients. The study found moderately but significantly shorter TCRB CDR3s in all four CD4+ subsets of Type 1 diabetes patients.

Expressed TCRB transcripts were sequenced after all isolated RNA was converted to cDNA. Libraries were prepared by immunoSEQ multiplex PCR; TCRdb keeps only in-frame clonotypes and omits some of them. Altogether around 650,000 clones are present, approximately 13% being singletons, with the ten largest covering 0.095% to 0.15%. This clone was seen only a few times. Its antigen remains unidentified. The CDR3 runs to 16 residues. In germline, CDR1 is LGHNA, CDR2 YSLEER. J lost 5 bases, V lost 4 bases, and 12 bases had no gene match. In all sorted populations, purity surpassed 95%. The chain carries TRBV4-3 and TRBJ2-3, with 7 bases fitting TRBD1. Sequencing was carried out using naive CD4+ T cells from blood. This TCR came from a man aged 30 to 45 with type 1 diabetes. The CDR3 DNA reads TGCGCCAGCAGCCTTAATATCGGGACAGCTGGAGATACGCAGTATTTT. This encodes CASSLNIGTAGDTQYF.